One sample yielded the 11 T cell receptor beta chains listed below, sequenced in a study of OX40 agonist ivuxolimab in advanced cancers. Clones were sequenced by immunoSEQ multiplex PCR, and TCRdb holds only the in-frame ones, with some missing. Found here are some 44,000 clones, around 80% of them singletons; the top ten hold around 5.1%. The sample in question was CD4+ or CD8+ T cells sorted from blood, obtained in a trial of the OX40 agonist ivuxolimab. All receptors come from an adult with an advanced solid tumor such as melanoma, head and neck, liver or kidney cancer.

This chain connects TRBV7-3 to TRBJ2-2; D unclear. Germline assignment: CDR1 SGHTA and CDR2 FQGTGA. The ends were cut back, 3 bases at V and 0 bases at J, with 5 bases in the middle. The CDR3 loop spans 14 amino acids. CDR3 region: CASSFGPNTGELFF. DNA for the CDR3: TGTGCCAGCAGCTTTGGCCCGAACACCGGGGAGCTGTTTTTT. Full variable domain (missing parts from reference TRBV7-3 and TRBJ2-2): GAGVSQTPSNKVTEKGKYVELRCDPISGHTALYWYRQSLGQGPEFLIYFQGTGAADDSGLPNDRFFAVRPEGSVSTLKIQRTERGDSAVYLCASSFGPNTGELFFGEGSRLTVL.

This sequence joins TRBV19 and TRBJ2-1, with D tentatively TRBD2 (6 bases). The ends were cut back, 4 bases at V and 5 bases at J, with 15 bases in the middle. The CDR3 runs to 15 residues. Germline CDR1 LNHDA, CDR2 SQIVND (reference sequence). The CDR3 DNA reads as TGTGCCAGTAGTAGGGGACTCCTAAAGGACAATGAGCAGTTCTTC. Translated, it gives CASSRGLLKDNEQFF.

The DNA of the CDR3 is TGTGCCACCTCACCCCGCGCAGGCCTCTCTGGAAACACCATATATTTT. As protein: CATSPRAGLSGNTIYF. The V and J genes are TRBV7-8 and TRBJ1-3, with D hard to call. The CDR3 contains 16 residues. The V gene's germline CDR1 is SGHVS and CDR2 FQNEAQ. Trimming cost V 10 bases and J 0 bases, with 19 bases left between them.

CDR3 residues: CASSVLQYEQYF. The CDR3 coding sequence is TGTGCCAGCAGCGTCCTCCAGTACGAGCAGTACTTC. The chain joins TRBV5-6 to TRBJ2-7; unclear D gene. Germline V lookup: CDR1 SGHDT, CDR2 YYEEEE. CDR3 length equals 12 residues. Trimming took off 4 bases at V and 4 bases at J, with 9 bases between the two ends.

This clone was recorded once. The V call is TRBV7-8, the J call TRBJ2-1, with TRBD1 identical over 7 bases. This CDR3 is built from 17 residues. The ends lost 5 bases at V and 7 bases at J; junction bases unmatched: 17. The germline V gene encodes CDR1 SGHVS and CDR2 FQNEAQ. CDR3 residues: CASSRLIGLKQGNEQFF. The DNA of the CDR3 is TGTGCCAGCAGCCGGTTGATAGGGTTGAAACAGGGGAATGAGCAGTTCTTC.

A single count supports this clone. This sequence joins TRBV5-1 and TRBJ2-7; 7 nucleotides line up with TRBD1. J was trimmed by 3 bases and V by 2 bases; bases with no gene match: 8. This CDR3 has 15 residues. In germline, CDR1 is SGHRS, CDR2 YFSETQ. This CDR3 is CASSLRQGDGYEQYF. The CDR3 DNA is TGCGCCAGCAGCTTACGACAGGGAGACGGCTACGAGCAGTACTTC.

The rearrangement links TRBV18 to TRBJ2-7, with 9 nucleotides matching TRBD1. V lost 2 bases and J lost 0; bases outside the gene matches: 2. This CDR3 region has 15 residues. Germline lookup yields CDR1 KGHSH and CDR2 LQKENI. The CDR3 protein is CASSPRTGASYEQYF. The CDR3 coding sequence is TGTGCCAGCTCACCAAGGACAGGGGCCTCCTACGAGCAGTACTTC.

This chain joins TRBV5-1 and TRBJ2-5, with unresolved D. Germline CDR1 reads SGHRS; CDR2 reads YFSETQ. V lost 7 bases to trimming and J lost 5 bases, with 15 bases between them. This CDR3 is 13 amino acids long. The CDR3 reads CASERDRDETQYF. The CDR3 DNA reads TGCGCCAGCGAAAGGGATCGTGATGAGACCCAGTACTTC.

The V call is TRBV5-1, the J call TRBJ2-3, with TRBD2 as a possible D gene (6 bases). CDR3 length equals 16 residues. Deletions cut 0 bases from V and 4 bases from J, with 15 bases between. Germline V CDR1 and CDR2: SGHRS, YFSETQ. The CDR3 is CASSLAGTPGADTQYF. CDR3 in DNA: TGCGCCAGCAGCTTGGCGGGGACTCCCGGGGCAGATACGCAGTATTTT.

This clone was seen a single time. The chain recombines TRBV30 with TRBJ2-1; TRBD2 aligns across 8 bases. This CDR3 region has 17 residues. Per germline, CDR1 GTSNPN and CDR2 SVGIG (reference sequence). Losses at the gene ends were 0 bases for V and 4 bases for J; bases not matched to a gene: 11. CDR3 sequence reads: CAWSVREGFLQYNEQFF. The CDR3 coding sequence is TGTGCCTGGAGTGTACGGGAGGGCTTCCTCCAATACAATGAGCAGTTCTTC.

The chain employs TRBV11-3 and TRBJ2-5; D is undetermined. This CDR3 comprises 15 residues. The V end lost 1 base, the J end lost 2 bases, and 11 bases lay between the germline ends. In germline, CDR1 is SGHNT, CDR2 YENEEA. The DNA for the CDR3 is TGTGCCAGCAGCTTAGCTTTGGGTCCTCAAGAGACCCAGTACTTC. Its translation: CASSLALGPQETQYF.